The 14 T cell receptor beta chains below were found in one sample sequenced in a study of T cell changes during pregnancy in multiple sclerosis. Generated by immunoSEQ multiplex PCR, the TCRdb table keeps only in-frame clones and is missing some. The repertoire holds about 77,000 clones, approximately 91% seen once, with approximately 1.9% in the top ten. This sample comprised peripheral blood, obtained before pregnancy. The receptor set was obtained from a female donor with multiple sclerosis, enrolled in a pregnancy study.

The CDR3 spells CASSYSQGSGYTF. CDR3 sequence (DNA): TGTGCCAGCAGTTACTCACAGGGTTCTGGCTACACCTTC. The V and J genes are TRBV6-5 and TRBJ1-2; a possible D gene is TRBD1 (6 bases). Germline V gives CDR1 MNHEY, CDR2 SVGAGI. Between the trimmed V and J ends, which lost 0 bases and 7 bases, there was a span of 9 bases. The CDR3 contains 13 residues.

The J gene is TRBJ1-5, the V gene TRBV4-1, with 8 bases fitting TRBD1. From germline, CDR1 is MGHRA and CDR2 YSYEKL. The CDR3 runs 18 residues. Trimming at V came to 5 bases and at J to 0 bases, leaving 12 bases not matched to a gene. The CDR3 region is CASSSLWTGRDSNQPQHF. CDR3 bases: TGCGCCAGCAGCTCACTATGGACAGGGCGGGATAGCAATCAGCCCCAGCATTTT.

This chain connects TRBV19 to TRBJ1-4; perhaps TRBD1 as D (5 bases). Germline V CDR1 and CDR2: LNHDA, SQIVND (reference sequence). This CDR3 has 17 amino acids. The ends were cut back, 4 bases at V and 3 bases at J, with 18 bases in the middle. The CDR3 nucleotides are TGTGCCAGTAGTACCCTATTTGGCGGGGCTGCTAATGAAAAACTGTTTTTT. This sequence encodes CASSTLFGGAANEKLFF.

This clone turned up a few times. V usage is TRBV2 and J usage is TRBJ1-4, with D perhaps TRBD1 (6 bases). The CDR3 has 16 amino acids. V gave up 6 bases and J gave up 8 bases, with 22 bases separating them. Germline-derived CDR1 and CDR2 are SNHLY and FYNNEI. CDR3 sequence reads: CASRDWTDVKVEKLFF. CDR3 nucleotides: TGTGCCAGCAGAGACTGGACAGACGTTAAGGTGGAAAAACTGTTTTTT.

The rearrangement joins TRBV10-2 to TRBJ2-5, with 10 positions matching TRBD1. CDR1 WSHSY and CDR2 SAAADI come from the germline V gene. J gave up 2 bases and V 4 bases, and 1 base lay outside the gene matches. This CDR3 is 14 amino acids long. CDR3 sequence reads: CASSGTGGQETQYF. In DNA, the CDR3 is TGCGCCAGCAGTGGGACAGGGGGTCAAGAGACCCAGTACTTC.

This chain links TRBV6-5 with TRBJ1-2; D gene ambiguous. The V gene lost 9 bases and the J gene lost 5 bases, with 16 bases spanning the gap. CDR1 MNHEY and CDR2 SVGAGI come from the germline V gene. This CDR3 is 13 amino acids long. The CDR3 DNA is TGTGCCAGTAGCAGTGGGAGCCTTTATGGCTACACCTTC. Protein product: CASSSGSLYGYTF.

Regarding this clone: The junction departs from germline at one end; a sequencing error may be responsible. This sequence joins TRBV11-2 and TRBJ2-5, with D possibly matching TRBD2 (5 bases). The CDR3 is 8 amino acids. Germline V gene lookup returns CDR1 SGHAT and CDR2 FQNNGV. The CDR3 region is CASTPGDF. The CDR3 DNA follows: TGTGCCAGCACCCCCGGGGACTTC.

This clone was counted a single time. The chain is built from TRBV9 and TRBJ1-1; no clear D gene. The CDR3 has 14 amino acids. V lost 4 bases and J 1 base, leaving 11 bases between the germline ends. Germline values: CDR1 SGDLS, CDR2 YYNGEE. CDR3 bases: TGTGCCAGCAGCCCACGGGTGGCGAACACTGAAGCTTTCTTT. Residues: CASSPRVANTEAFF.

J is TRBJ1-4 and V is TRBV4-3; the D is unclear. The V end lost 1 base, the J end lost 0 bases, and 12 bases lay between the germline ends. The CDR3 spans 17 residues. Germline loops: CDR1 LGHNA, CDR2 YSLEER. The DNA for the CDR3 is TGCGCCAGCAGCCAAGTAATAGATTCTCCAACTAATGAAAAACTGTTTTTT. Translating it yields CASSQVIDSPTNEKLFF.

This rearrangement joins TRBV6-1 to TRBJ2-1; D remains ambiguous. Germline V lookup: CDR1 MNHNS, CDR2 SASEGT. The CDR3 runs to 13 residues. The V and J ends lost 7 bases and 2 bases respectively, with 9 bases between them. Here the CDR3 DNA reads TGTGCCAGCACCTCAACTACCTACAATGAGCAGTTCTTC. Translating gives CASTSTTYNEQFF.

The chain joins TRBV10-2 to TRBJ2-7; possibly TRBD2 for D (5 bases). The V gene's germline CDR1 is WSHSY and CDR2 SAAADI. Trimming shortened V by 8 bases and J by 4 bases, and 6 bases separated the two germline ends. This CDR3 spans 10 amino acids. The CDR3 bases are TGCGCCAGCCGGGATTACGAGCAGTACTTC. Protein product: CASRDYEQYF.

J is TRBJ2-5 and V is TRBV18; tentatively, D is TRBD1 (6 bases). The J call could be wrong; TRBJ2-7 is a better fit for the DNA end. Germline V gene sequence: CDR1 KGHSH, CDR2 LQKENI. The CDR3 runs to 18 residues. The CDR3: CASSPGGVGAGEIYEQYF. In DNA form, the CDR3 reads TGTGCCAGCTCACCAGGAGGCGTGGGGGCAGGGGAGATATACGAGCAGTACTTC.

The chain recombines TRBV19 with TRBJ1-2, with a weak D call TRBD1 (5 bases). The CDR3 extends over 15 amino acids. V lost 7 bases and J lost 3, with 18 bases in between. From germline, CDR1 is LNHDA and CDR2 SQIVND (reference sequence). This CDR3 reads CASITGPGQDYGYTF. CDR3 bases: TGTGCCAGTATCACAGGCCCAGGCCAGGACTATGGCTACACCTTC. Filled out from reference TRBV19 and TRBJ1-2, the complete variable domain reads DGGITQSPKYLFRKEGQNVTLSCEQNLNHDAMYWYRQDPGQGLRLIYYSQIVNDFQKGDIAEGYSVSREKKESFPLTVTSAQKNPTAFYLCASITGPGQDYGYTFGSGTRLTVV.

V usage is TRBV18 and J usage is TRBJ2-1; 8 bases are shared with TRBD2. Germline V CDR1 and CDR2: KGHSH, LQKENI. The junction had 11 bases not matched to a gene; V was cut back by 4 bases and J by 9 bases. This CDR3 is 15 amino acids long. The CDR3 loop is CASSQAGTSEGEQFF. In nucleotides, the CDR3 is TGTGCCAGCTCACAGGCCGGGACTAGTGAGGGTGAGCAGTTCTTC.